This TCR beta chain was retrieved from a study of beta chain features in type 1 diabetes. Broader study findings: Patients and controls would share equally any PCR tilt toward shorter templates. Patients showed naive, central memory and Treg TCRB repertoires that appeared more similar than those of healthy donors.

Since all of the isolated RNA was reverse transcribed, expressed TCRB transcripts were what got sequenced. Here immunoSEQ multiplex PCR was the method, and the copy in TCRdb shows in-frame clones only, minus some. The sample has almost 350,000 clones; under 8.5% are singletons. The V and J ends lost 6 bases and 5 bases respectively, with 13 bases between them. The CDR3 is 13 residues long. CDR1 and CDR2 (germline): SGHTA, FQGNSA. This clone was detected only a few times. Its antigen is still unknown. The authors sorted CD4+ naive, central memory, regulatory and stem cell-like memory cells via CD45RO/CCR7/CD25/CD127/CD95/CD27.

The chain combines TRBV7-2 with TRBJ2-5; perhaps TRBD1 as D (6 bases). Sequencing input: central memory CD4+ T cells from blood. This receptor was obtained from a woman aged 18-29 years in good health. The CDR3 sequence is CASSPGVTETQYF. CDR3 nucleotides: TGTGCCAGCAGTCCAGGGGTAACGGAGACCCAGTACTTC.